Presented here are 15 T cell receptor beta chains from one specimen sequenced in a study of neurological immune-mediated disorders. Via MiXCR, TCRdb re-called the 5' RACE reads, giving one row per CDR3 protein. The table lists 65,000 to 85,000 distinct CDR3 sequences, more than 3% of them singletons, with more than 4.5% in the top ten. Sequencing was done on a sample of PBMCs. The receptors were sampled from a woman aged 45-65 years with multiple sclerosis.

This clonotype was counted ten times or more. This sequence joins TRBV5-1 and TRBJ2-1; 10 bases line up with TRBD1. Germline CDR1 and CDR2: SGHRS and YFSETQ. V dropped 7 bases and J dropped 8; count of bases not matched to a gene: 6. The CDR3 extends over 13 amino acids. CDR3 bases: TGCGCCAGCGGCTCCGGGACAGGGGATGAGCAGTTCTTC. Its protein is CASGSGTGDEQFF. Using reference TRBV5-1 and TRBJ2-1 for the parts outside the CDR3, the full variable domain is KAGVTQTPRYLIKTRGQQVTLSCSPISGHRSVSWYQQTPGQGLQFLFEYFSETQRNKGNFPGRFSGRQFSNSRSEMNVSTLELGDSALYLCASGSGTGDEQFFGPGTRLTVL.

This clonotype was observed many times. This chain links TRBV5-6 with TRBJ1-3, with D perhaps matching TRBD1 (5 bases). V was clipped by 4 bases and J by 0 bases, with 14 bases between them. There are 16 residues in the CDR3. CDR1 is SGHDT, CDR2 YYEEEE, per germline. The DNA for the CDR3 is TGTGCCAGCAGCCGGCAGGGAAAAAACTCTGGAAACACCATATATTTT. Protein sequence: CASSRQGKNSGNTIYF.

This clonotype was seen many times. This sequence joins TRBV5-1 and TRBJ1-3; TRBD1 is a possible D gene (5 bases). This CDR3 comprises 15 residues. Trimming left V 6 bases short and J 0 bases short, with 13 bases between. The germline gives CDR1 SGHRS, CDR2 YFSETQ. The DNA of the CDR3 is TGCGCCAGCAACCCGGACGGACACTCTGGAAACACCATATATTTT. Its protein is CASNPDGHSGNTIYF. Combining the CDR3 with reference TRBV5-1 and TRBJ1-3 gives the whole variable domain KAGVTQTPRYLIKTRGQQVTLSCSPISGHRSVSWYQQTPGQGLQFLFEYFSETQRNKGNFPGRFSGRQFSNSRSEMNVSTLELGDSALYLCASNPDGHSGNTIYFGEGSWLTVV.

This clonotype was seen at least ten times. The chain links TRBV5-1 to TRBJ2-2; D perhaps matches TRBD1 (5 bases). Trimming left V 0 bases short and J 6 bases short, with 9 bases between. This CDR3 comprises 14 residues. CDR1 SGHRS and CDR2 YFSETQ come from the germline V gene. The CDR3 coding sequence is TGCGCCAGCAGCTTGGTGCCAGGGCCCGGGGAGCTGTTTTTT. Its translation is CASSLVPGPGELFF.

This clonotype was picked up many times. J is TRBJ2-1 and V is TRBV20-1; TRBD2 agrees at 9 bases. Losses at the gene ends were 7 bases for V and 0 bases for J; bases not matched to a gene: 19. CDR3 length: 19 amino acids. The germline V gene encodes CDR1 DFQATT and CDR2 SNEGSKA (reference sequence). The CDR3 region has the DNA TGCAGTGTTATGAGCGGTCGGGGACTAGCTGGGAGCTCCTACAATGAGCAGTTCTTC. This encodes CSVMSGRGLAGSSYNEQFF.

This clonotype has a count of ten or more. V gene TRBV7-2 combines with J gene TRBJ2-1; D remains ambiguous. CDR1 and CDR2 (germline): SGHTA, FQGNSA. V gave up 2 bases and J gave up 2 bases, with 13 bases separating them. The CDR3 runs 16 residues. In nucleotides, the CDR3 is TGTGCCAGCAGCTTAACTATCCAGGTCACCTACAATGAGCAGTTCTTC. It is translated as CASSLTIQVTYNEQFF.

The rearrangement links TRBV7-9 to TRBJ1-5, with D uncertain. Germline CDR1 is SEHNR and CDR2 is FQNEAQ (reference sequence). V lost 1 base and J lost 8, with 0 bases in between. The CDR3 is made up of 10 amino acids. The CDR3 loop is CASSLEPQHF. The CDR3 DNA is TGTGCCAGCAGCTTAGAGCCCCAGCATTTT.

This clonotype was observed many times. The CDR3: CASSLVLADYNEQFF. CDR3 sequence (DNA): TGTGCCAGCAGTTTGGTACTAGCGGATTACAATGAGCAGTTCTTC. V is TRBV28 and J is TRBJ2-1; 8 positions match TRBD2. The V segment lost 3 bases and the J segment 4 bases; nucleotides outside the gene matches: 5. The germline gives CDR1 MDHEN, CDR2 SYDVKM. This CDR3 has 15 amino acids.

This clonotype was found a few times. A much larger clone is a single base away; this may be a read error. The rearrangement links TRBV20-1 to TRBJ2-4; 10 bases map to TRBD1. The CDR3 contains 14 residues. The V gene's germline CDR1 is DFQATT and CDR2 SNEGSKA (reference sequence). V trimming: 6 bases; J trimming: 10 bases; junction bases outside the gene matches: 12. The CDR3 spells CSAPTTGGQKIQYF. The CDR3 coding sequence is TGCAGTGCCCCGACGACAGGGGGCCAGAAAATTCAGTACTTC.

There are many counts of this clonotype. The chain combines TRBV5-1 with TRBJ2-1, with 9 bases lining up with TRBD2. CDR3 length equals 17 residues. The junction had 12 bases not matched to a gene; V was cut back by 4 bases and J by 4 bases. The germline V gene encodes CDR1 SGHRS and CDR2 YFSETQ. CDR3 region: CASSQGRLAGTYNEQFF. The CDR3 DNA reads TGCGCCAGCAGCCAAGGGCGGCTAGCGGGGACGTACAATGAGCAGTTCTTC.

With regard to this clonotype: This sequence may be a read error, since a much larger clone differs from it by one base. The chain joins TRBV4-1 to TRBJ1-6, with TRBD1 matching over 10 bases. The length of the CDR3 is 15 residues. Per germline, CDR1 MGHRA and CDR2 YSYEKL. This CDR3 is CASSQRDRGLSPLNF. The CDR3 DNA is TGCGCCAGCAGCCAAAGGGACAGGGGCTTATCACCCCTCAACTTT.

This clonotype occurred many times. V and J are TRBV5-1 and TRBJ2-5, with 9 bases aligning to TRBD1. Germline V gene lookup returns CDR1 SGHRS and CDR2 YFSETQ. Germline trimming cut 4 bases from V and 5 bases from J; bases unmatched to any gene: 9. This CDR3 is 15 amino acids long. CDR3 sequence (DNA): TGCGCCAGCAGCCTGGACCCCGACAGGGGGGAGACCCAGTACTTC. It is translated as CASSLDPDRGETQYF.

This chain uses TRBV11-2 with TRBJ2-1; D remains ambiguous. In germline, CDR1 is SGHAT, CDR2 FQNNGV. The CDR3 sequence is 14 residues long. V was shortened by 2 bases and J by 0 bases, with 5 bases between the two germline ends. The DNA of the CDR3 is TGTGCCAGCAGCTTATTAAGCTCCTACAATGAGCAGTTCTTC. Translating it yields CASSLLSSYNEQFF.

This chain's CDR3 is CASSFYGSTGELFF. The DNA for the CDR3 is TGTGCCAGCAGCTTTTATGGTAGCACCGGGGAGCTGTTTTTT. This chain joins TRBV5-8 and TRBJ2-2, with unresolved D. The CDR3 has 14 amino acids. Germline assignment: CDR1 SGHTS and CDR2 YDEGEE. V lost 2 bases and J lost 4, with 9 bases in between.

This clonotype occurred many times. The gene calls are TRBV12-3 or TRBV12-4 and TRBJ2-3; no firm D call. This CDR3 region has 13 residues. The V end was cut by 4 bases, the J end by 0 bases, with 5 bases between. CDR3 nucleotides: TGTGCCAGCAGTTGGCAGAGCACAGATACGCAGTATTTT. Its translation: CASSWQSTDTQYF.